This T cell receptor (beta chain) was profiled in a study of T cells in Graves' hyperthyroidism and ophthalmopathy. The sample holds many counts of this clonotype. The J segment lost 8 bases and the V segment lost 6 bases, leaving 6 bases of the junction unmatched. The germline V gene encodes CDR1 SGHAT and CDR2 FQNNGV. There are 13 residues in the CDR3. The CDR3 regions of TCR beta were amplified from RNA transcripts. Researchers ran a first-round RT-PCR on the TCR CDR3 using the HTBI primer set. Via MiXCR, TCRdb re-called the multiplex PCR reads, giving one row per CDR3 protein. Among approximately 530,000 distinct CDR3 sequences listed, over 15% were seen once.

The TCR was taken from a woman younger than 30 with Graves' hyperthyroidism. The gene calls are TRBV11-2 and TRBJ2-1; 8 bases line up with TRBD2. Input material: blood. The DNA of the CDR3 is TGTGCCAGCAGGTTCGGGGGGGCCTATGAGCAGTTCTTC. This sequence encodes CASRFGGAYEQFF.